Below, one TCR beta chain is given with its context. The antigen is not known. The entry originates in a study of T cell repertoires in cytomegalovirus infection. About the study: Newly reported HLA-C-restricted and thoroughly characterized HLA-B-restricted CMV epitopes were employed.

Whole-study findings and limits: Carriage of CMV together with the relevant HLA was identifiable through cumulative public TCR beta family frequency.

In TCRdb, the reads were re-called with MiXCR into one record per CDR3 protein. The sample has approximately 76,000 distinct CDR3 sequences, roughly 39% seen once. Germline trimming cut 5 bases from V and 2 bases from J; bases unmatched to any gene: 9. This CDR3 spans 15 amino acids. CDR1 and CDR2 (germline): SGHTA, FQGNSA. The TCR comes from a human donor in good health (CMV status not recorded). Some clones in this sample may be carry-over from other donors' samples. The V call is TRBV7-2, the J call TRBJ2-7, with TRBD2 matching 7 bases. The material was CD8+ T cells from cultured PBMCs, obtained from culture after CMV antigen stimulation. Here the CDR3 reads CASSPTGGVPYEQYF. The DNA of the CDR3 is TGTGCCAGCAGCCCTACGGGGGGTGTCCCCTACGAGCAGTACTTC.